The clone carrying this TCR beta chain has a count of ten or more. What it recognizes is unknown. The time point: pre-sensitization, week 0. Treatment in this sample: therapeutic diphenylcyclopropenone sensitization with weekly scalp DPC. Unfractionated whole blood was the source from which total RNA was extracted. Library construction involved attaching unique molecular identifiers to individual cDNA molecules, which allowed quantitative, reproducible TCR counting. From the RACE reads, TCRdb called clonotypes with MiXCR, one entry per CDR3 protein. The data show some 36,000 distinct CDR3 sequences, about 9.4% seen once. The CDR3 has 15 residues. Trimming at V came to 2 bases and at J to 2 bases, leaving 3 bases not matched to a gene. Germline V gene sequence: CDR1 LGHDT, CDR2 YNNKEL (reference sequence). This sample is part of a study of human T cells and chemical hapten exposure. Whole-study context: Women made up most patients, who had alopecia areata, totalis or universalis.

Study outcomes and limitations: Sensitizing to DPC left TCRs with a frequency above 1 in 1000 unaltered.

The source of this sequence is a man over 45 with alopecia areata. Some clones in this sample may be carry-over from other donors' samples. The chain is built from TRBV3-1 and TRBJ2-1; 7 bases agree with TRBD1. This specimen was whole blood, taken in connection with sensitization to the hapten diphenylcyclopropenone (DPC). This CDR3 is CASSQTRGTYNEQFF. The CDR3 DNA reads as TGTGCCAGCAGCCAAACCAGGGGGACCTACAATGAGCAGTTCTTC.